Shown below are 20 T cell receptor beta chains from a single sample sequenced in a study of cytomegalovirus exposure and HLA in healthy donors. The study ran its PCR with 60 Vbeta and 13 Jbeta primers. Repertoires were generated with immunoSEQ multiplex PCR, while TCRdb's copy carries only in-frame clones and drops some. The data show over 60,000 clones, about three quarters seen once. What was sequenced was PBMCs. These receptors were collected from a woman aged 25 to 45 in good health and CMV-seropositive.

Note on this clone: At the DNA level, this CDR3 is encoded by other sequences in the same sample as well. The V gene is TRBV9, the J gene TRBJ2-7, with D unclear. V dropped 0 bases and J dropped 1 base, with 5 bases sitting between them. The CDR3 sequence is 13 residues long. CDR1 and CDR2 from the germline V gene are SGDLS and YYNGEE. CDR3 region: CASSVDSSYEQYF. CDR3 nucleotide sequence: TGTGCCAGCAGCGTAGACAGTTCCTACGAGCAGTACTTC.

The CDR3 loop is CASSLGTRGQNYGYTF. Here the CDR3 DNA reads TGTGCCAGCAGCTTGGGGACCCGCGGACAGAACTATGGCTACACCTTC. This chain joins TRBV5-4 and TRBJ1-2; perhaps TRBD1 as D (6 bases). CDR3 size: 16 residues. The ends were cut back, 0 bases at V and 2 bases at J, with 14 bases in the middle. Germline loops: CDR1 SGHNT, CDR2 YYREEE (reference sequence).

This chain connects TRBV4-2 to TRBJ2-3; 8 bases line up with TRBD2. Germline CDR1 is LGHNA and CDR2 is YNFKEQ. Trimming cost V 0 bases and J 1 base; bases outside gene matches: 9. The CDR3 runs 18 residues. CDR3 region: CASSQDDPAGGGTDTQYF. The CDR3 nucleotides are TGTGCCAGCAGCCAAGATGACCCGGCGGGAGGTGGCACAGATACGCAGTATTTT.

This chain links TRBV28 with TRBJ1-2; 7 nucleotides match TRBD1. This CDR3 comprises 19 residues. The germline V gene has CDR1 MDHEN and CDR2 SYDVKM. With 3 bases clipped from V and 4 bases from J, the junction kept 20 bases outside the gene matches. CDR3 nucleotide sequence: TGTGCCAGCAGTTTGACAGGTCAACTGGGACAGACTACCATCTATGGCTACACCTTC. As protein: CASSLTGQLGQTTIYGYTF.

This clone turned up a few times. The chain employs TRBV2 and TRBJ1-5, with D maybe TRBD1 (5 bases). V shed 6 bases and J shed 5 bases, with 11 bases lying between them. From germline, CDR1 is SNHLY and CDR2 FYNNEI. This CDR3 has 13 amino acids. This CDR3 reads CASRVDIDQPQHF. CDR3 DNA sequence: TGTGCCAGCAGGGTGGACATTGATCAGCCCCAGCATTTT.

The rearrangement uses TRBV19 and TRBJ2-1; TRBD1 aligns across 10 bases. Germline V gives CDR1 LNHDA, CDR2 SQIVND (reference sequence). This CDR3 has 15 residues. The J segment lost 1 base and the V segment lost 5 bases, leaving 2 bases of the junction unmatched. The CDR3 region has the DNA TGTGCCAGTAGTCCGGACAGGGGGTCCTACAATGAGCAGTTCTTC. It translates to CASSPDRGSYNEQFF.

The gene calls are TRBV19 and TRBJ2-3; D unresolved. Germline V CDR1 and CDR2: LNHDA, SQIVND (reference sequence). The V gene lost 8 bases and the J gene lost 2 bases, with 11 bases spanning the gap. This CDR3 is 13 amino acids long. For the CDR3, the DNA is TGTGCCAGTCTAAAGAGAGACACAGATACGCAGTATTTT. It is translated as CASLKRDTDTQYF. Full variable domain (outside the CDR3, taken from reference TRBV19 and TRBJ2-3): DGGITQSPKYLFRKEGQNVTLSCEQNLNHDAMYWYRQDPGQGLRLIYYSQIVNDFQKGDIAEGYSVSREKKESFPLTVTSAQKNPTAFYLCASLKRDTDTQYFGPGTRLTVL.

The chain joins TRBV29-1 to TRBJ1-3, with TRBD1 identical over 9 bases. This CDR3 contains 13 residues. Unmatched junction bases numbered 1, after V lost 5 bases and J lost 2 bases. Looked up from germline, CDR1 is SQVTM and CDR2 is ANQGSEA. The CDR3 DNA sequence: TGCAGCGTTACAGGGGGCACTGGAAACACCATATATTTT. This sequence encodes CSVTGGTGNTIYF. The whole variable domain, filled in from reference TRBV29-1 and TRBJ1-3, reads SAVISQKPSRDICQRGTSLTIQCQVDSQVTMMFWYRQQPGQSLTLIATANQGSEATYESGFVIDKFPISRPNLTFSTLTVSNMSPEDSSIYLCSVTGGTGNTIYFGEGSWLTVV.

The chain carries TRBV7-2 and TRBJ2-3; 9 positions agree with TRBD1. The CDR3 covers 15 residues. Germline CDR1 reads SGHTA; CDR2 reads FQGNSA. The V segment lost 1 base and the J segment 5 bases; nucleotides outside the gene matches: 4. Written as DNA, the CDR3 is TGTGCCAGCAGCTTAGTGGGACAGGGAGTAGATACGCAGTATTTT. Translating it yields CASSLVGQGVDTQYF.

This clone appeared once. The chain combines TRBV28 with TRBJ1-2; possible D gene TRBD1, 5 bases. Between the trimmed V and J ends, which lost 4 bases and 3 bases, there was a span of 12 bases. Germline assignment: CDR1 MDHEN and CDR2 SYDVKM. CDR3 size: 14 residues. The CDR3 reads CASSSRGQDYGYTF. As DNA, the CDR3 is TGTGCCAGCAGTTCCCGAGGACAAGACTATGGCTACACCTTC.

The CDR3 DNA reads TGTGCCAGCACCCCGCGGAGACTAGCGGGAGTTGGTGAGCAGTTCTTC. Protein sequence: CASTPRRLAGVGEQFF. The chain carries TRBV5-4 and TRBJ2-1, with 12 bases identical to TRBD2. Germline trimming cut 6 bases from V and 9 bases from J; bases unmatched to any gene: 13. CDR1 and CDR2 (germline): SGHNT, YYREEE (reference sequence). The CDR3 runs to 16 residues.

The rearrangement uses TRBV5-1 and TRBJ2-7; tentatively, D is TRBD1 (6 bases). Trimming took off 5 bases at V and 6 bases at J, with 15 bases between the two ends. Germline V gene lookup returns CDR1 SGHRS and CDR2 YFSETQ. CDR3 length: 13 amino acids. CDR3 DNA: TGCGCCAGCAGACAACAGGGTAACGGCGAGCAGTACTTC. Its translation is CASRQQGNGEQYF.

This clone was counted a few times. V and J are TRBV6-5 and TRBJ1-1; 8 bases are a match to TRBD1. Germline lookup yields CDR1 MNHEY and CDR2 SVGAGI. J was trimmed by 4 bases and V by 6 bases; bases with no gene match: 10. The CDR3 is 15 residues long. In DNA, the CDR3 is TGTGCCAGCAGCTCAAGACAGGGGTGGAGCACTGAAGCTTTCTTT. This codes for CASSSRQGWSTEAFF.

CDR3 sequence: CASSIKGQPGGAEQYF. The CDR3, as DNA: TGTGCCAGTAGTATAAAGGGACAGCCAGGGGGCGCCGAGCAGTACTTC. The rearrangement joins TRBV19 to TRBJ2-7; 8 bases match TRBD1. Losses at the gene ends were 2 bases for V and 6 bases for J; bases not matched to a gene: 12. Germline V gives CDR1 LNHDA, CDR2 SQIVND (reference sequence). This CDR3 is 16 amino acids long.

V gene TRBV7-9 combines with J gene TRBJ2-7; TRBD2 matches 9 bases. V shed 0 bases and J 6 bases; nucleotides not matched to a gene: 9. From germline, CDR1 is SEHNR and CDR2 FQNEAQ (reference sequence). The CDR3 is made up of 16 amino acids. The CDR3, as DNA: TGTGCCAGCAGCTTAGCGACGGGACTAGCTGGGCTCGAGCAGTACTTC. Translating it yields CASSLATGLAGLEQYF.

Only one count was recorded for this clone. V gene TRBV5-6 combines with J gene TRBJ2-3; 9 positions match TRBD2. The CDR3 sequence is 15 residues long. V dropped 8 bases and J dropped 4; count of bases not matched to a gene: 11. Germline V gene data show CDR1 as SGHDT and CDR2 as YYEEEE. CDR3 coding DNA: TGTGCCAGGGAATTTAGCGGGAGCGGTGCAGATACGCAGTATTTT. It encodes CAREFSGSGADTQYF.

The genes are TRBV28 and TRBJ1-5, with D maybe TRBD1 (6 bases). The CDR3 has 15 amino acids. Germline-derived CDR1 and CDR2 are MDHEN and SYDVKM. V lost 3 bases and J 3 bases, leaving 12 bases between the germline ends. Here the CDR3 DNA reads TGTGCCAGCAGTTTGGGGGGGCTTGACAATCAGCCCCAGCATTTT. Its translation is CASSLGGLDNQPQHF.

The chain combines TRBV7-3 with TRBJ2-1, with D perhaps TRBD2 (6 bases). Germline CDR1 reads SGHTA; CDR2 reads FQGTGA. V lost 5 bases, J lost 4 bases, and 18 bases lay in between. The CDR3 sequence is 16 residues long. The CDR3 nucleotides are TGTGCCAGCAGCAATACCCCGGGACTGCGATACAATGAGCAGTTCTTC. This translates into CASSNTPGLRYNEQFF.

The chain employs TRBV18 and TRBJ2-1; 7 nucleotides align to TRBD1. Losses at the gene ends were 1 base for V and 7 bases for J; bases not matched to a gene: 13. The length of the CDR3 is 17 residues. Germline CDR1 is KGHSH and CDR2 is LQKENI. The CDR3 protein is CASSPQGAHLGTNEQFF. The CDR3 coding sequence is TGTGCCAGCTCACCACAGGGGGCGCATTTAGGGACAAATGAGCAGTTCTTC.

The chain couples TRBV6-5 to TRBJ1-2, with D perhaps matching TRBD1 (6 bases). This CDR3 comprises 14 residues. Germline loops: CDR1 MNHEY, CDR2 SVGAGI. V lost 5 bases to trimming and J lost 2 bases, with 12 bases between them. CDR3 region: CASSPDSWNYGYTF. In DNA form, the CDR3 reads TGTGCCAGCAGTCCGGACAGTTGGAACTATGGCTACACCTTC.